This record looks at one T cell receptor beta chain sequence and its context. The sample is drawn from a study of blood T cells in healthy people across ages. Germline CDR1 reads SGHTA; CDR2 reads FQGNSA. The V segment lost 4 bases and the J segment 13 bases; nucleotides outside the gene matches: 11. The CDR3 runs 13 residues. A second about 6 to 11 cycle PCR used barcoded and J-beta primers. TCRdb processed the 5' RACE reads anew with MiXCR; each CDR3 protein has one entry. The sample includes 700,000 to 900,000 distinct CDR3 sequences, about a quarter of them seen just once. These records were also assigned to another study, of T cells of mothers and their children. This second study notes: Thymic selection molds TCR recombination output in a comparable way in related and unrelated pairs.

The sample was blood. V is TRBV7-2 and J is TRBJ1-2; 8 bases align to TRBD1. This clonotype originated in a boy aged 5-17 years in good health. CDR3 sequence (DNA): TGTGCCAGCAGCTCTTCCAGGGACAGGCCTAGCACCTTC. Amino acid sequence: CASSSSRDRPSTF.